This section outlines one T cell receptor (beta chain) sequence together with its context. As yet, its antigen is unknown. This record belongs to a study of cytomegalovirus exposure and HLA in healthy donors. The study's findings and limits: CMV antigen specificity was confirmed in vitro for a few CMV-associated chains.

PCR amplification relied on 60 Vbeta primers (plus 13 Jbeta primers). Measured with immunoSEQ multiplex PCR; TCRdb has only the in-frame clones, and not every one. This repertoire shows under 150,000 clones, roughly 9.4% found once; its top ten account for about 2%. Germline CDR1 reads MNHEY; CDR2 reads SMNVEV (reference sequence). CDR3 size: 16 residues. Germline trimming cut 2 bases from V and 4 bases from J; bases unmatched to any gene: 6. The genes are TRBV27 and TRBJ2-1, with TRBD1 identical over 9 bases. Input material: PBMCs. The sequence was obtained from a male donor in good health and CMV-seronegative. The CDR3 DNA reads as TGTGCCAGCAGTTTAGGCCCCGGGACAGGGTACAATGAGCAGTTCTTC. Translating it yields CASSLGPGTGYNEQFF.